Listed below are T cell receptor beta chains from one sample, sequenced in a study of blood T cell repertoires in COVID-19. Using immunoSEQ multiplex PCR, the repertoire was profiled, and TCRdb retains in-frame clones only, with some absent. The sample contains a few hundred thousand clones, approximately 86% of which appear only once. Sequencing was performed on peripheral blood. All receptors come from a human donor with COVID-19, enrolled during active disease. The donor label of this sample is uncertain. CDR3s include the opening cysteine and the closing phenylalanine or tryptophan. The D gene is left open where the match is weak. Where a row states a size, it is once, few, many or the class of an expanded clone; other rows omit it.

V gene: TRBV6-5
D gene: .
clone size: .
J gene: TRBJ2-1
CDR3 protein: CASNQGLPSYNEQFF
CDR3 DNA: TGTGCCAGCAATCAGGGGCTCCCCTCCTACAATGAGCAGTTCTTC

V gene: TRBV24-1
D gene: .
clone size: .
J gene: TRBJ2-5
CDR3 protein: CATSDSRTAETQYF
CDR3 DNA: TGTGCCACCAGTGACTCAAGGACTGCAGAGACCCAGTACTTC

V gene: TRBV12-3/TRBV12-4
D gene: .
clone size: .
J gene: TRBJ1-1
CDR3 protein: CASSFAVNTEAFF
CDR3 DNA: TGTGCCAGCAGTTTTGCAGTGAACACTGAAGCTTTCTTT

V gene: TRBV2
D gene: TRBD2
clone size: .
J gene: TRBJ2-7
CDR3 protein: CATGLAGFGEQYF
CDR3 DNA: TGTGCCACTGGACTAGCGGGTTTTGGTGAGCAGTACTTC

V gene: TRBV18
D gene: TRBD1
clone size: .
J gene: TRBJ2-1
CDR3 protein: CASSFGQASYNEQFF
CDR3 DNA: TGTGCCAGCTCATTCGGACAGGCCTCCTACAATGAGCAGTTCTTC

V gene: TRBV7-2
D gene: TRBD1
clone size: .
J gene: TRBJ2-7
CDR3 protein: CASSQDRLSYEQYF
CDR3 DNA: TGTGCCAGCAGCCAGGACAGGTTATCCTACGAGCAGTACTTC

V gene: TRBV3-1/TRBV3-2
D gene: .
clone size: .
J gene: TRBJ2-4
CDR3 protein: CASSQDRDLGIQYF
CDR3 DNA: TGTGCCAGCAGCCAAGATCGGGATTTGGGCATTCAGTACTTC

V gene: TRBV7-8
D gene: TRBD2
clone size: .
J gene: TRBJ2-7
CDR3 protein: CASSLDSSGSYEQYF
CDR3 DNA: TGTGCCAGCAGCTTAGATTCTAGCGGCTCCTACGAGCAGTACTTC

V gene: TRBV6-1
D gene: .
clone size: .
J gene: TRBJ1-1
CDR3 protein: CASSDQGMNTEAFF
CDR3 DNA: TGTGCCAGCAGTGATCAGGGGATGAACACTGAAGCTTTCTTT

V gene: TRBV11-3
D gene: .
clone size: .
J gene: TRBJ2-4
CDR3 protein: CASSLTGLDIQYF
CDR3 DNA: TGTGCCAGCAGCCTCACAGGTCTAGACATTCAGTACTTC

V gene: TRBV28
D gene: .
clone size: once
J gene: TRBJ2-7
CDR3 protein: CASRTGTTIPYEQYF
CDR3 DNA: TGTGCCAGCAGGACCGGGACAACTATCCCCTACGAGCAGTACTTC

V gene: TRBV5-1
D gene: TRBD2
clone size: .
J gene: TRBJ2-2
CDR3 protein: CASSLRLAGAGELFF
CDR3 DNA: TGCGCCAGCAGCTTGCGGCTAGCGGGAGCCGGGGAGCTGTTTTTT

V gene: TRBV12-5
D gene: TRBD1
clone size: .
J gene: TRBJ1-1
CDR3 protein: CASGLGQPNTEAFF
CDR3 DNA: TGTGCTAGTGGTCTGGGACAGCCAAACACTGAAGCTTTCTTT

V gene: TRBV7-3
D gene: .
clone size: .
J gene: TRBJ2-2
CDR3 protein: CASSLWGPGELFF
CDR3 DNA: TGTGCCAGCAGCTTATGGGGGCCCGGGGAGCTGTTTTTT

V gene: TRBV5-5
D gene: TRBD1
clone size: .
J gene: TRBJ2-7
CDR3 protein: CASSRDPRGYEQYF
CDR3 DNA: TGTGCCAGCAGCCGCGACCCCAGGGGGTACGAGCAGTACTTC

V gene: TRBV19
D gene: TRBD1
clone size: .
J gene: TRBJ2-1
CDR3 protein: CASSRMGQGAYNEQFF
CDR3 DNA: TGTGCCAGTAGTCGGATGGGACAGGGGGCCTACAATGAGCAGTTCTTC

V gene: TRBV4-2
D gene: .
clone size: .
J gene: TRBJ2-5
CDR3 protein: CASSQDLGGAQETQYF
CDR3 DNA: TGTGCCAGCAGCCAAGATCTTGGGGGGGCTCAAGAGACCCAGTACTTC

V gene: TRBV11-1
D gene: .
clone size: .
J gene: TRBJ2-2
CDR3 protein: CASSVLLTGELFF
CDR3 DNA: TGTGCCAGCAGCGTCTTATTAACCGGGGAGCTGTTTTTT

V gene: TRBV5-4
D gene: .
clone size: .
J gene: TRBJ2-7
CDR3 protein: CASSLGHTSYEQYF
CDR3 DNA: TGTGCCAGCAGCTTGGGGCATACCTCCTACGAGCAGTACTTC

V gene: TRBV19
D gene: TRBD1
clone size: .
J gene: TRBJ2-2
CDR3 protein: CASRDRGDTGELFF
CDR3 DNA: TGTGCCAGTCGGGACAGGGGGGACACCGGGGAGCTGTTTTTT

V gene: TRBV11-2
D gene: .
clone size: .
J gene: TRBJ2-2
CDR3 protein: CASSLRATPQGGELFF
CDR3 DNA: TGTGCCAGCAGCTTAAGGGCCACCCCACAGGGCGGGGAGCTGTTTTTT

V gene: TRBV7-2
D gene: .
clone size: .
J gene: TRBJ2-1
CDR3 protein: CASSLSSGDEQFF
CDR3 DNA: TGTGCCAGCAGCTTAAGTTCGGGAGATGAGCAGTTCTTC

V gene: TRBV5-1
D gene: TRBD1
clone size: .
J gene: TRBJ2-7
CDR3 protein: CASSGDTGAGYEQYF
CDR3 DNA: TGCGCCAGCAGTGGAGATACAGGGGCGGGCTACGAGCAGTACTTC

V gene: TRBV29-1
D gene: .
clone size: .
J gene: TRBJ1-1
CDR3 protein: CSAQRGGNTEAFF
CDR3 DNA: TGCAGCGCCCAAAGGGGGGGGAACACTGAAGCTTTCTTT

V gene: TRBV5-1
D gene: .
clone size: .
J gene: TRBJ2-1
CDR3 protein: CASSLGDNNEQFF
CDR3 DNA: TGCGCCAGCAGCTTAGGGGACAACAATGAGCAGTTCTTC

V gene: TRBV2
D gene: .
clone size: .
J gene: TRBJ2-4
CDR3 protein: CASTETAILLAKNIQYF
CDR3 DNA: TGTGCCAGCACGGAGACAGCAATCCTCCTAGCCAAAAACATTCAGTACTTC

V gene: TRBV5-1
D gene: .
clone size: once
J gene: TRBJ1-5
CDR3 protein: CASSLGPSELNQPQHF
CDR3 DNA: TGCGCCAGCAGCTTGGGGCCCAGCGAACTCAATCAGCCCCAGCATTTT

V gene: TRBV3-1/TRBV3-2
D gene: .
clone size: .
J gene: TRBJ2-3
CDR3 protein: CASSHLRDTDTQYF
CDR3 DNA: TGTGCCAGCAGCCACTTGCGGGATACAGATACGCAGTATTTT

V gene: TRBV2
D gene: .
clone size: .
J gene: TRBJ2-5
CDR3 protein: CASGRTVQETQYF
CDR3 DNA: TGTGCCAGCGGCCGGACAGTACAAGAGACCCAGTACTTC

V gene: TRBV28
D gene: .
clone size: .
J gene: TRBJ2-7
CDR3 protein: CASRLNYEQYF
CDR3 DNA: TGTGCCAGCAGACTGAATTACGAGCAATACTTC

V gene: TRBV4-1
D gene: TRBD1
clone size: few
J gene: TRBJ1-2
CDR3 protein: CASSQSGQAVGYTF
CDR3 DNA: TGCGCCAGCAGCCAATCGGGACAGGCGGTTGGCTACACCTTC

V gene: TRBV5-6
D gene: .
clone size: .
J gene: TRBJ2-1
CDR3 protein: CASSGGYNEQFF
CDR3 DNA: TGTGCCAGCTCCGGGGGTTACAATGAGCAGTTCTTC

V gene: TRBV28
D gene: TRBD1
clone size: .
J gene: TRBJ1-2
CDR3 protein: CASSPLTGNYGYTF
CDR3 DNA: TGTGCCAGCAGTCCCCTGACAGGGAACTATGGCTACACCTTC

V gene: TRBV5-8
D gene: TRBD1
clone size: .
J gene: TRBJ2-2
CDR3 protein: CASSLGRTGITGELFF
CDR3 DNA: TGTGCCAGCAGCTTGGGACGGACAGGGATCACCGGGGAGCTGTTTTTT

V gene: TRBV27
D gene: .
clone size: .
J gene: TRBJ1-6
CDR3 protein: CASSPDPGGISPLHF
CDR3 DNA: TGTGCCAGCAGTCCGGATCCTGGGGGGATTTCACCCCTCCACTTT

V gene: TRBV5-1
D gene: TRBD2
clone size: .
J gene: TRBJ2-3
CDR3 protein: CASSLYPSGNTDTQYF
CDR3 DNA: TGCGCCAGCAGCTTGTATCCTAGCGGGAACACAGATACGCAGTATTTT

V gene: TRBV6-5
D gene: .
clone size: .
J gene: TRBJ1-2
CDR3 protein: CASTPVRENYGYTF
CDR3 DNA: TGTGCCAGCACCCCTGTACGGGAGAACTATGGCTACACCTTC

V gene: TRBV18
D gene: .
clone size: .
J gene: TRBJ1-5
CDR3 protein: CASSPQGGGDQPQHF
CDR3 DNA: TGTGCCAGCTCACCACAGGGAGGAGGCGATCAGCCCCAGCATTTT

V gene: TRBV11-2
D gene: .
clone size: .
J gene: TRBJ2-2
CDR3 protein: CASSLLQNTGELFF
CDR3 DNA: TGTGCCAGCAGCTTATTACAGAACACCGGGGAGCTGTTTTTT

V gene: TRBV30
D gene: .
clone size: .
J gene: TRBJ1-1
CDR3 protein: CAWTILITEAFF
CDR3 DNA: TGTGCCTGGACTATCTTGATCACTGAAGCTTTCTTT

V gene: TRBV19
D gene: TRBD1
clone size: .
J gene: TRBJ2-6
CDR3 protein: CASTPRQGAASGANVLTF
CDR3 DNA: TGTGCCAGTACTCCTCGACAGGGGGCCGCCTCTGGGGCCAACGTCCTGACTTTC

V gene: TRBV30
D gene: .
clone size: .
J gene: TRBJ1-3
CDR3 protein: CAWSVQRGSGNTIYF
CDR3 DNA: TGTGCCTGGAGTGTACAACGTGGCTCTGGAAACACCATATATTTT

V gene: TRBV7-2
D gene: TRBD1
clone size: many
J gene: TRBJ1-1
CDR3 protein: CASSPRRTGNGAFF
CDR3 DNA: TGTGCCAGCAGCCCCCGGAGGACAGGGAATGGAGCTTTCTTT

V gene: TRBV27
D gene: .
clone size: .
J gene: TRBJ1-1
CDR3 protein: CASSLQQGGGTEAFF
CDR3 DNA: TGTGCCAGCAGTCTTCAACAGGGAGGGGGCACTGAAGCTTTCTTT

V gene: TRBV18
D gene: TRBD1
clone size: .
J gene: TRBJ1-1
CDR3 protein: CASSPRGTGSTEAFF
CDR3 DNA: TGTGCCAGCTCACCACGAGGGACAGGGTCGACTGAAGCTTTCTTT

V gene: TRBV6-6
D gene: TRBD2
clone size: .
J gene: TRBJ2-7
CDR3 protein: CASSSAYTSGHIKQYF
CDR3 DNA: TGTGCCAGCAGTTCCGCCTATACTAGCGGCCATATAAAGCAGTACTTC

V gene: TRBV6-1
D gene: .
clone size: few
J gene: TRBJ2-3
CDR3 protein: CASSEHGVPSTDTQYF
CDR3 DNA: TGTGCCAGCAGTGAACACGGAGTACCTAGCACAGATACGCAGTATTTT

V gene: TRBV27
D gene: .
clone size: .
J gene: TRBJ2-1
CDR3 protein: CASSLSPGQGPGGPYNEQFF
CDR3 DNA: TGTGCCAGCAGCCTCTCACCGGGACAGGGTCCGGGAGGGCCTTACAATGAGCAGTTCTTC

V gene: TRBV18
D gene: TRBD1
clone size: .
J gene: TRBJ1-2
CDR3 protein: CASSPPATGTYGYTF
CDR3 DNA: TGTGCCAGCTCACCACCGGCGACAGGGACCTATGGCTACACCTTC

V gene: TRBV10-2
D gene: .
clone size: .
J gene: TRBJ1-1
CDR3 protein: CASNSGVNTEAFF
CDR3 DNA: TGCGCCAGCAACTCCGGGGTAAACACTGAAGCTTTCTTT

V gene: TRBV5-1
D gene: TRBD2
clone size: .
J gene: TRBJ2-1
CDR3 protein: CASSLAGTSGSYNEQFF
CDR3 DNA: TGCGCCAGCAGCTTGGCCGGGACTAGCGGCTCCTACAATGAGCAGTTCTTC

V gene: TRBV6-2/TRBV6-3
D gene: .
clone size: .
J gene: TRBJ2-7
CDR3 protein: CASSYLRGSYEQYF
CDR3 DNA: TGTGCCAGCAGTTACTTAAGGGGGTCGTACGAGCAGTACTTC

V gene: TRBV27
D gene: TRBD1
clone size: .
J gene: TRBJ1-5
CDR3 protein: CASSDGTGSTRQPQHF
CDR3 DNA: TGTGCCAGCAGTGATGGGACAGGGTCAACGAGACAGCCCCAGCATTTT

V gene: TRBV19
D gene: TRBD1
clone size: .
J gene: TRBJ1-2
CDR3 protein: CASREGQGLSYGYTF
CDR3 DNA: TGTGCCAGTAGGGAGGGACAGGGACTTTCCTATGGCTACACCTTC

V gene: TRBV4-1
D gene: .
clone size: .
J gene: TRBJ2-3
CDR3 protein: CASSQVADTQYF
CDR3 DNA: TGCGCCAGCAGCCAAGTAGCAGATACGCAGTATTTT

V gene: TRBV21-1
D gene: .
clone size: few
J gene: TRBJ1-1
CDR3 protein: CASSNEGIDRGPRGGLSTEAFF
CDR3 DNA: TGTGCCAGCAGCAACGAAGGGATAGACAGGGGGCCCAGGGGGGGCCTAAGCACTGAAGCTTTCTTT

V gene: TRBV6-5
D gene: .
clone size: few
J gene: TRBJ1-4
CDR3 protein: CASSSGRSNEKLFF
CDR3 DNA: TGTGCCAGCAGTTCGGGTCGATCTAATGAAAAACTGTTTTTT

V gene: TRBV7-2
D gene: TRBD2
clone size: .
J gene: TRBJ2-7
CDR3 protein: CASSFGTSGFYEQYF
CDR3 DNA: TGTGCCAGCAGCTTTGGGACTAGCGGGTTCTACGAGCAGTACTTC

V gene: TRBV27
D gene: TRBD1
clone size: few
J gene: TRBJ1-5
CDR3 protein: CASSPRQGIGGNQPQHF
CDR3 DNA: TGTGCCAGCAGTCCAAGACAGGGAATAGGAGGCAATCAGCCCCAGCATTTT

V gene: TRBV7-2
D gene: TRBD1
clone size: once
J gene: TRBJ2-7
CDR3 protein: CASSSTGTYEQYF
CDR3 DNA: TGTGCCAGCAGCTCGACAGGGACCTACGAGCAGTACTTC